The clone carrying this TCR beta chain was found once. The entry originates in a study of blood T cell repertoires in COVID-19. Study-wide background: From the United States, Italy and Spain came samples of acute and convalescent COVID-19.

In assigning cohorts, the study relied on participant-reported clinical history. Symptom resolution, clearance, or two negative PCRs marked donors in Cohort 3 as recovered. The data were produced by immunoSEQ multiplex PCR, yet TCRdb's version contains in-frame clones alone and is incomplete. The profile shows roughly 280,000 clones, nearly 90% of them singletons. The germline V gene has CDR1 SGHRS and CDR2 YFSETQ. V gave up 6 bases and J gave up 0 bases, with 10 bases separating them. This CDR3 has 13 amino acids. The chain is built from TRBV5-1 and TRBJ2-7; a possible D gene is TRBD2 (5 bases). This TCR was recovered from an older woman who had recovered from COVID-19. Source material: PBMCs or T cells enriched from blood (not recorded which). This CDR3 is CASTPDSSYEQYF. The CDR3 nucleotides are TGCGCCAGCACCCCGGACTCCTCCTACGAGCAGTACTTC.